A single sample is the source of the 22 T cell receptor beta chains below, sequenced in a study of cytomegalovirus exposure and HLA in healthy donors. The PCR ran on 60 Vbeta and 13 Jbeta primers. Assay used: immunoSEQ multiplex PCR; TCRdb lists only in-frame clones, some missing. This sample yields about 170,000 clones, of which approximately 70% are seen a single time; under 7% belongs to the top ten. Material: PBMCs. These receptors came from a woman aged 18 to 35 in good health and CMV-seropositive.

This clone was counted a few times. V gene TRBV6-4 combines with J gene TRBJ1-2; no definite D call. Deletions cut 2 bases from V and 4 bases from J, with 8 bases between. CDR3 length: 13 residues. Germline V gene lookup returns CDR1 MRHNA and CDR2 SNTAGT. The CDR3 DNA reads as TGTGCCAGCAGTGACGGCGGTGGCTATGGCTACACCTTC. Translation: CASSDGGGYGYTF.

The J gene is TRBJ2-3, the V gene TRBV6-4; 8 nucleotides align to TRBD1. CDR3 length equals 14 residues. Germline values: CDR1 MRHNA, CDR2 SNTAGT. V was clipped by 3 bases and J by 5 bases; unmatched bases: 4. CDR3 nucleotides: TGTGCCAGCAGTGAATTCAGGGGGCGAGATACGCAGTATTTT. This codes for CASSEFRGRDTQYF.

V gene TRBV9 combines with J gene TRBJ1-1; the D gene is possibly TRBD1 (6 bases). This CDR3 comprises 12 residues. Per the germline V gene, CDR1 is SGDLS and CDR2 is YYNGEE. Between the trimmed V and J ends, which lost 3 bases and 8 bases, there was a span of 11 bases. CDR3 bases: TGTGCCAGCAGCGGGGTAACAGGGGAAGCTTTCTTT. Amino acid sequence: CASSGVTGEAFF.

This chain links TRBV5-4 with TRBJ2-7, with 10 bases identical to TRBD1. J lost 9 bases, V lost 0 bases, and 9 bases had no gene match. Germline V gene data show CDR1 as SGHNT and CDR2 as YYREEE (reference sequence). The CDR3 loop spans 15 amino acids. CDR3 DNA: TGTGCCAGCAGCTTGGTGGGACAGGGGATTGACGGGCAGTACTTC. Translating gives CASSLVGQGIDGQYF.

The chain has TRBV12-5 and TRBJ2-1, with 9 bases matching TRBD1. Germline CDR1 LGHNT, CDR2 FRNRAP. The J segment lost 1 base and the V segment lost 6 bases, leaving 4 bases of the junction unmatched. The CDR3 covers 15 residues. Here the CDR3 reads CASGTGTGSYNEQFF. Written as DNA, the CDR3 is TGTGCTAGTGGGACCGGGACAGGGTCCTACAATGAGCAGTTCTTC.

The V call is TRBV7-3, the J call TRBJ2-2; D perhaps matches TRBD1 (5 bases). The germline V gene has CDR1 SGHTA and CDR2 FQGTGA. The CDR3 has 13 residues. Trimming cost V 3 bases and J 8 bases, with 10 bases left between them. The CDR3 DNA reads TGTGCCAGCAGCTTTCTTCGGACAGGGGAGCTGTTTTTT. It codes for CASSFLRTGELFF.

This chain connects TRBV28 to TRBJ2-5; D may be TRBD1 (6 bases). Germline V gives CDR1 MDHEN, CDR2 SYDVKM. V lost 5 bases and J lost 1, with 11 bases in between. This CDR3 has 14 residues. The CDR3: CASSVNRAQETQYF. The CDR3 DNA sequence: TGTGCCAGCAGTGTGAACAGGGCCCAAGAGACCCAGTACTTC.

This clone was observed a single time. The gene calls are TRBV6-1 and TRBJ2-3; TRBD2 aligns across 13 bases. Germline CDR1 reads MNHNS; CDR2 reads SASEGT. V shed 4 bases and J 5 bases; nucleotides not matched to a gene: 12. The CDR3 spans 18 residues. In nucleotides, the CDR3 is TGTGCCAGCAGTGCAACCATCTATACTAGCGGGGGGGGAGATACGCAGTATTTT. It specifies CASSATIYTSGGGDTQYF.

The gene calls are TRBV6-4 and TRBJ1-6, with D perhaps matching TRBD1 (5 bases). The germline V gene has CDR1 MRHNA and CDR2 SNTAGT. The V end lost 6 bases, the J end lost 7 bases, and 19 bases lay between the germline ends. The CDR3 runs to 16 residues. CDR3 loop: CASSPTPDMGNSPLHF. The CDR3 DNA reads as TGTGCCAGCAGCCCGACCCCGGACATGGGCAATTCACCCCTCCACTTT.

This sequence joins TRBV5-8 and TRBJ1-5; 9 bases fit TRBD1. The V gene's germline CDR1 is SGHTS and CDR2 YDEGEE. This CDR3 spans 16 amino acids. V lost 4 bases, J lost 1 base, and 6 bases stayed unmatched. The CDR3 reads CASSTGTGLSNQPQHF. Written as DNA, the CDR3 is TGTGCCAGCAGCACCGGGACAGGGTTAAGCAATCAGCCCCAGCATTTT.

CDR3 nucleotide sequence: TGCGCCAGCAGCCCAATTTACAGAGAGCTGTTTTTT. This gives the protein CASSPIYRELFF. V and J are TRBV4-1 and TRBJ2-2; D remains unclear. Germline CDR1 reads MGHRA; CDR2 reads YSYEKL. The ends were cut back, 4 bases at V and 11 bases at J, with 11 bases in the middle. CDR3 length: 12 amino acids.

This clone was detected only once. One end of the junction is discordant with germline, which a read error may explain. This chain links TRBV7-9 with TRBJ2-3; D is unclear. Germline CDR1 SEHNR, CDR2 FQNEAQ (reference sequence). This CDR3 comprises 11 residues. CDR3: CSSSFSDTQYF. The CDR3, as DNA: TGTTCCAGCAGCTTCTCAGATACGCAGTATTTT.

This clone was seen a handful of times. The rearrangement links TRBV9 to TRBJ1-1; D ambiguous. This CDR3 comprises 14 residues. Germline V gene sequence: CDR1 SGDLS, CDR2 YYNGEE. V dropped 4 bases and J dropped 6 bases, with 16 bases sitting between them. Here the CDR3 DNA reads TGTGCCAGCAGCCCCGAGTCTCTGTCGGCTGAAGCTTTCTTT. Its protein is CASSPESLSAEAFF.

The rearrangement uses TRBV2 and TRBJ1-1; possibly TRBD1 for D (5 bases). V gave up 8 bases and J gave up 4 bases, with 23 bases separating them. Germline values: CDR1 SNHLY, CDR2 FYNNEI. The CDR3 covers 16 residues. The CDR3 region is CASGPVGEGWSTEAFF. CDR3 bases: TGTGCCAGCGGCCCGGTAGGGGAGGGGTGGAGCACTGAAGCTTTCTTT.

The chain has TRBV5-5 and TRBJ2-7; perhaps TRBD1 as D (5 bases). Germline loops: CDR1 SGHKS, CDR2 YYEKEE (reference sequence). V gave up 3 bases and J gave up 2 bases, with 12 bases separating them. This CDR3 comprises 14 residues. The CDR3 loop reads CASSSQGYPYEQYF. In DNA form, the CDR3 reads TGTGCCAGCAGCTCCCAGGGTTATCCCTACGAGCAGTACTTC.

The CDR3 reads CASSLSGGSQETQYF. CDR3 DNA: TGTGCCAGCAGTTTATCGGGGGGGTCCCAAGAGACCCAGTACTTC. V and J are TRBV27 and TRBJ2-5; 7 positions match TRBD2. Germline values: CDR1 MNHEY, CDR2 SMNVEV (reference sequence). V lost 0 bases, J lost 1 base, and 2 bases stayed unmatched. The CDR3 has 15 amino acids.

About this clone itself: The same CDR3 arises from other DNA sequences in this sample as well. The chain combines TRBV4-1 with TRBJ1-5, with 7 bases that match TRBD1. Germline trimming cut 0 bases from V and 4 bases from J; bases unmatched to any gene: 6. The CDR3 runs to 16 residues. The V gene's germline CDR1 is MGHRA and CDR2 YSYEKL. For the CDR3, the DNA is TGCGCCAGCAGCCAAGATCACAGGGGCCAAAATCAGCCCCAGCATTTT. It codes for CASSQDHRGQNQPQHF.

The chain combines TRBV4-1 with TRBJ2-1; 7 nucleotides align to TRBD1. CDR1 and CDR2 (germline): MGHRA, YSYEKL. CDR3 size: 16 residues. The trim removed 1 base at V and 4 bases at J, leaving 7 bases unmatched. CDR3 loop: CASSQVPGQQYNEQFF. The CDR3 coding sequence is TGCGCCAGCAGCCAAGTCCCGGGACAGCAGTACAATGAGCAGTTCTTC.

The chain has TRBV7-2 and TRBJ1-5; a weak D match, TRBD1 (6 bases). This CDR3 region has 16 residues. With 5 bases removed from V and 3 bases from J, the gap between germline ends came to 17 bases. From germline, CDR1 is SGHTA and CDR2 FQGNSA. The CDR3 reads CASSPPGATFNQPQHF. CDR3 in DNA: TGTGCCAGCAGCCCACCAGGGGCCACCTTCAATCAGCCCCAGCATTTT.

This chain joins TRBV15 and TRBJ2-3; perhaps TRBD1 as D (5 bases). The V end was cut by 4 bases, the J end by 8 bases, with 16 bases between. In germline, CDR1 is LNHNV, CDR2 YYDKDF (reference sequence). The CDR3 is 14 amino acids. The CDR3 DNA is TGTGCCACCAGCAAGGACGTTAAAGGGGTTACGCAGTATTTT. This encodes CATSKDVKGVTQYF.

This sequence joins TRBV9 and TRBJ2-1; TRBD2 agrees at 7 bases. The CDR3 totals 16 residues. Germline V gene sequence: CDR1 SGDLS, CDR2 YYNGEE. V shed 3 bases, J shed 3 bases, and the junction held 9 bases outside the gene matches. In DNA, the CDR3 is TGTGCCAGCAGCGGGAGAACCGGGACTAACTACAATGAGCAGTTCTTC. Translated: CASSGRTGTNYNEQFF.

The chain is built from TRBV7-2 and TRBJ2-7; 8 bases match TRBD2. The CDR3 runs to 16 residues. The germline V gene encodes CDR1 SGHTA and CDR2 FQGNSA. Trimming cost V 4 bases and J 2 bases; bases outside gene matches: 10. CDR3 protein: CASSSQRGGKTYEQYF. The CDR3 DNA follows: TGTGCCAGCAGCTCCCAACGGGGGGGTAAAACCTACGAGCAGTACTTC.